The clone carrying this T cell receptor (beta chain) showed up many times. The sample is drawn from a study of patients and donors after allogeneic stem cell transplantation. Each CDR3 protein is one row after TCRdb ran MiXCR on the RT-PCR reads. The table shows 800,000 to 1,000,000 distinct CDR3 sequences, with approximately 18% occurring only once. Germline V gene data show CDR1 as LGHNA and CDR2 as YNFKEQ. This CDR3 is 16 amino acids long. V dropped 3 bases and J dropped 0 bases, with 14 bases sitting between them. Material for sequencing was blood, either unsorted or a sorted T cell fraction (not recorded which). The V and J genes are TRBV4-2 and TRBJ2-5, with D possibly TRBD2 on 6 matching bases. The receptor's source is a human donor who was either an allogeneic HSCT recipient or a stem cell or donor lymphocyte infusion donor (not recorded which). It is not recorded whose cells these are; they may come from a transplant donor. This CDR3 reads CASSHRRGLDQETQYF. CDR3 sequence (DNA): TGTGCCAGCAGCCACCGTCGGGGGTTGGACCAAGAGACCCAGTACTTC.